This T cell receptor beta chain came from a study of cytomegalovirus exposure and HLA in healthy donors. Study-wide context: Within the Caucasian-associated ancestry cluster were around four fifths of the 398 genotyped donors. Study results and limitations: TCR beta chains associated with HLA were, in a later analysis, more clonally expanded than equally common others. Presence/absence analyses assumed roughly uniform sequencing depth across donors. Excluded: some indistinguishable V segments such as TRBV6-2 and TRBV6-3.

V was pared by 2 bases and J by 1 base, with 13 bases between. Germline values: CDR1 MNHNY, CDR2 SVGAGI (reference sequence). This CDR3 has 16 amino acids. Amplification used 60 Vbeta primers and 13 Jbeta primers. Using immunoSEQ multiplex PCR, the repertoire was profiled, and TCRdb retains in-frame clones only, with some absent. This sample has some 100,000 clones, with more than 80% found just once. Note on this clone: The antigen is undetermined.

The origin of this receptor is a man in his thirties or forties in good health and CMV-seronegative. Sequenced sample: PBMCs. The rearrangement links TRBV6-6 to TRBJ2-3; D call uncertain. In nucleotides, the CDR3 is TGTGCCAGCAGTTACCAAGTCCCTGCAGGCACAGATACGCAGTATTTT. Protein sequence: CASSYQVPAGTDTQYF.